The T cell receptor (beta chain) described here comes from a study of radiation and T cells in renal cell carcinoma. Study at large: Nephrectomy followed 15 Gy stereotactic body radiation by 4 weeks.

J was trimmed by 4 bases and V by 3 bases; bases with no gene match: 7. Per the germline V gene, CDR1 is SGHAT and CDR2 is FQDESV (reference sequence). This CDR3 has 15 amino acids. Generated by immunoSEQ multiplex PCR, the TCRdb table keeps only in-frame clones and is missing some. The sample contains 150,000 to 180,000 clones, roughly 89% of which appear only once. Indicated time point: blood 2 weeks post-SBRT. Treatment noted: 15 Gy SBRT to primary tumor, nephrectomy 4 weeks later. Clear cell pathology was present in this patient's renal cell carcinoma. The chain joins TRBV11-1 to TRBJ2-3, with 7 positions matching TRBD2. The sequence derives from a woman in her fifties or sixties with renal cell carcinoma. This material consisted of blood, taken from a patient whose treatment included radiotherapy and nephrectomy. The CDR3 bases are TGTGCCAGCAGCTTTCGGGGGGTACCGCCAGATACGCAGTATTTT. Translating gives CASSFRGVPPDTQYF.